The rows below give T cell receptor beta chains drawn from one sample of a study of cytomegalovirus exposure and HLA in healthy donors. TCRdb's copy holds only in-frame clones and misses some; the assay was immunoSEQ multiplex PCR. The table lists 200,000 to 250,000 clones. The sample taken for sequencing was PBMCs. These receptors originate from a girl aged 2 to 10 in good health and CMV-seropositive. The conserved cysteine and the conserved F or W are not part of the CDR3 here.

TRBJ2-3,TRBV5-1,ASVKGTSGRAEDTQY
TRBJ1-2,TRBV10-3,AISDRTGGISNYGYT
TRBJ1-6,TRBV19,ASSIEGASSPLH
TRBJ2-1,TRBV29-1,SASGIYNEQF
TRBJ1-1,TRBV2,ASSEQDEAF
TRBJ1-2,TRBV27,ASRGLGDRDPTSKSNYGYT
TRBJ2-1,TRBV23-1,ASSQRTPYNEQF
TRBJ1-2,TRBV28,ASSFRGQGAIGYT
TRBJ1-2,TRBV28,ASCRGEELYGYT
TRBJ1-2,TRBV10-1,ATRDRDYGYT
TRBJ2-7,TRBV4-1,ASSHLRDRVSYEQY
TRBJ1-2,TRBV19,ASSLPGWYGYT
TRBJ2-5,TRBV9,ASSVVPFGEAQY
TRBJ1-1,TRBV5-1,ASSLTPSGGTEAF
TRBJ2-7,TRBV10-2,ASSSAGVYEQY
TRBJ1-2,TRBV10-3,AIRGGTVYGYT
TRBJ2-7,TRBV5-1,ASMNQGSEQY
TRBJ2-5,TRBV7-8,ASSLISAKKETQY
TRBJ1-2,TRBV4-1,ASSAPADSIFFYT
TRBJ1-1,TRBV27,ASSPSPSGNTEAF
TRBJ1-2,TRBV6-6,ASSSPDSTRGYT
TRBJ2-7,TRBV11-2,ASSLEKGLAGWYEQY
TRBJ2-3,TRBV7-2,ASSQPLAGAHPSTDTQY
TRBJ1-5,TRBV6-7,ASGSTGYSNQPQH
TRBJ2-5,TRBV4-1,ASSQAGTSGQETQY
TRBJ2-7,TRBV6-5,ASSSLAGGNEQY
TRBJ2-7,TRBV25-1,ASSDASGWSYEQY
TRBJ2-7,TRBV7-8,ASSWSYSYEQY
TRBJ2-3,TRBV2,ASREGSAGLAGGRQY
TRBJ2-1,TRBV15,ATGGDRSPQQF
TRBJ2-1,TRBV7-3,ASSLLAGGSYNEQF